This TCR beta chain was recorded in a study of T cell responses to AZD1222 COVID-19 vaccine. This clone showed up just once. Its specificity is unknown. Recipients boosted at about 4 weeks or about 12 weeks are pooled. Some clones are missing from TCRdb's copy, which holds only in-frame ones; the method was immunoSEQ multiplex PCR. The repertoire consists of roughly 180,000 clones, with about nine tenths occurring once and the leading ten covering around 3.7%. Whole-study findings and limits: Spike as a whole was targeted by vaccine-associated CD4 TCRs, dominant at 160-218 and 743-854.

Sequencing used peripheral blood, obtained 28 days after the second AZD1222 dose. The origin of this receptor is an adult who received the AZD1222 COVID-19 vaccine.

The CDR3 DNA sequence: TGCAGTGCTACATACAATGAGCAGTTCTTC. Amino acids: CSATYNEQFF. V usage is TRBV20-1 and J usage is TRBJ2-1; D unclear. Germline CDR1 DFQATT, CDR2 SNEGSKA (reference sequence). Trimming removed 4 bases at V and 4 bases at J, with 2 bases between. The CDR3 covers 10 residues.